This T cell receptor beta chain was found in a study of a mutant IDH1 vaccine in newly diagnosed glioma. About the study: Visit V12 was at week 35; visit V13 was at week 47. General study findings and limits: Seemingly, pseudoprogression had no relation to changes in the top peripheral T cell clonotypes. The vaccine induced immune responses, and these occurred in about 95% of patients.

In the case of this clone: Its target is not known.

This sample's time point: week 35, safety follow-up. Alongside topical imiquimod, each dose of vaccine comprised 300 ug of mutant IDH1 20-mer peptide. New WHO grade 3 or 4 IDH1-mutant, ATRX-lost astrocytomas were present in all donors. V lost 0 bases and J 7 bases, leaving 13 bases between the germline ends. Germline CDR1 reads SGHRS; CDR2 reads YFSETQ. The CDR3 sequence is 15 residues long. Here immunoSEQ multiplex PCR was the method, and the copy in TCRdb shows in-frame clones only, minus some. The sample shows some 60,000 clones, 86% of them seen only once. The TCR sequence derives from a man aged 40-49 years with glioma. Sequences were derived from PBMCs, sampled from a glioma patient whose treatment included an IDH1 peptide vaccine. The rearrangement links TRBV5-1 to TRBJ2-2; D gene ambiguous. The CDR3 coding sequence is TGCGCCAGCAGCTTGGAGTCTCCGGGCAGCGGGGAGCTGTTTTTT. This encodes CASSLESPGSGELFF.